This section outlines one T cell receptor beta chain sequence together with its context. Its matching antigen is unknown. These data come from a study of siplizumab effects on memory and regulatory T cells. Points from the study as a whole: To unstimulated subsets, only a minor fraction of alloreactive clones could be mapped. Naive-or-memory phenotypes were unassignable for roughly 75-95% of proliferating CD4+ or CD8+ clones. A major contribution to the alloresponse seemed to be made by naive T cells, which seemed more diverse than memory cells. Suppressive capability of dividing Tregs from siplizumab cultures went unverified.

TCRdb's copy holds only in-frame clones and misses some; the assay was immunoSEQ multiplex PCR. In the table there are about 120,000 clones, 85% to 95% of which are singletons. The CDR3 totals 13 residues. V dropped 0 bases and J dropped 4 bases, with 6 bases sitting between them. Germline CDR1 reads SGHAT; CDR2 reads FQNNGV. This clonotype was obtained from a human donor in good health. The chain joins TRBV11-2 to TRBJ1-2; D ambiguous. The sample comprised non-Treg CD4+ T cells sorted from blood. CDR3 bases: TGTGCCAGCAGCTTAGATCGACTCTATGGCTACACCTTC. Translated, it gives CASSLDRLYGYTF.